This paragraph reports one T cell receptor (beta chain). The sample comes from a study of T cell changes during pregnancy in multiple sclerosis. The trim removed 6 bases at V and 0 bases at J, leaving 8 bases unmatched. This CDR3 comprises 16 residues. CDR1 and CDR2 from the germline V gene are SGHAT and FQNNGV. Clones were read by immunoSEQ multiplex PCR, and TCRdb kept only the in-frame ones, dropping some. The sample has over 35,000 clones; about 92% are singletons. The receptor's source is a female donor with multiple sclerosis, enrolled in a pregnancy study. The rearrangement joins TRBV11-2 to TRBJ1-3; TRBD1 agrees at 7 bases. Sequences were obtained from peripheral blood. The CDR3 loop is CASRGTVSYSGNTIYF. CDR3 DNA: TGTGCCAGCAGGGGGACAGTTTCTTACTCTGGAAACACCATATATTTT.